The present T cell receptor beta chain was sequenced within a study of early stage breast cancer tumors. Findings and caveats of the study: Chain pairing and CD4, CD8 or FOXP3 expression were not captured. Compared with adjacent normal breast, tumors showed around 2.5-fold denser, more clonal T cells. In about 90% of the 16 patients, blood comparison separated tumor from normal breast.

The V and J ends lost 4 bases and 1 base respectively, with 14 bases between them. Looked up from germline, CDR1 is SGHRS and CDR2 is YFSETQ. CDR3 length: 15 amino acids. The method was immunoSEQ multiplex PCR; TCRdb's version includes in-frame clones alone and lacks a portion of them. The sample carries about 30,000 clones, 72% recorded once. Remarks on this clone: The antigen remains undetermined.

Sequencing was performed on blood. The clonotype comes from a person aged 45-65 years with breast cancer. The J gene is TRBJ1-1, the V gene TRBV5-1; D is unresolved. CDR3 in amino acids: CASSLRTFSNTEAFF. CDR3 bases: TGCGCCAGCAGCCTCAGGACTTTTTCGAACACTGAAGCTTTCTTT.